These T cell receptor beta chains were read from a single sample in a study of blood T cell repertoires in COVID-19. TCRdb's table, derived via immunoSEQ multiplex PCR, lists solely in-frame clones and lacks some. This sample has some 150,000 clones; roughly 80% occur once, and the top ten carry roughly 3%. Sequencing was performed on peripheral blood. These receptors all stem from a woman at least 80 years old with acute or convalescent COVID-19. Both conserved end residues are part of each CDR3. A D gene is named only where the DNA matches it firmly. Clone size is given for some rows only: seen once, a few or many times, or a class if the clone is expanded.

clone_size j_call v_call d_call cdr3_aa cdr3_nt
NA TRBJ1-2 TRBV5-5 TRBD1 CASSWGDRRDGYTF TGTGCCAGCAGCTGGGGGGACAGGAGGGATGGCTACACCTTC
NA TRBJ1-2 TRBV5-1 NA CASSFGQSWGYTF TGCGCCAGCAGCTTTGGACAGTCATGGGGCTACACCTTC
NA TRBJ2-3 TRBV27 NA CASSITGQDTQYF TGTGCCAGCAGCATCACAGGGCAGGATACGCAGTATTTT
few TRBJ2-5 TRBV15 TRBD1 CATSVGGTGEETQYF TGTGCCACCAGCGTAGGGGGCACAGGGGAAGAGACCCAGTACTTC
NA TRBJ1-5 TRBV2 NA CASMFYLNQPQHF TGTGCCAGCATGTTTTATCTCAATCAGCCCCAGCATTTT
NA TRBJ1-5 TRBV6-5 NA CASRSHPEQPQHF TGTGCCAGCAGGTCACATCCGGAGCAGCCCCAGCATTTT
NA TRBJ2-7 TRBV5-1 NA CASSLAMGAQSYEQYF TGCGCCAGCAGCTTGGCCATGGGGGCGCAGTCCTACGAGCAGTACTTC
NA TRBJ1-1 TRBV6-6 TRBD1 CASRDRDPGEAFF TGTGCCAGCAGGGACAGGGATCCGGGCGAAGCTTTCTTT
NA TRBJ1-2 TRBV19 TRBD1 CASSPRGQTGYTF TGTGCCAGTAGCCCCCGGGGACAGACTGGCTACACCTTC
NA TRBJ1-4 TRBV5-1 NA CASSPTRGTNEKLFF TGCGCCAGCAGCCCCACACGGGGAACTAATGAAAAACTGTTTTTT
NA TRBJ2-1 TRBV27 TRBD2 CASSLRAGGRNEQFF TGTGCCAGCAGTTTACGAGCGGGGGGGCGGAATGAGCAGTTCTTC
NA TRBJ1-5 TRBV7-2 NA CASSPRSGQPQHF TGTGCCAGCAGCCCCCGGAGTGGTCAGCCCCAGCATTTT
NA TRBJ1-6 TRBV7-9 NA CASSFTGNRNNSPLHF TGTGCCAGCAGTTTTACAGGGAATAGGAATAATTCACCCCTCCACTTT
NA TRBJ2-5 TRBV3-1/TRBV3-2 TRBD2 CASSQAAGGPETQYF TGTGCCAGCAGCCAAGCTGCGGGGGGGCCCGAGACCCAGTACTTC